The entry below describes one T cell receptor (beta chain). As processed by the authors: Reference gene primers were amplified, and this amplification served to estimate nucleated cell counts. Repertoires were generated with immunoSEQ multiplex PCR, while TCRdb's copy carries only in-frame clones and drops some. That table supplies the V and J calls and clone size; D and trimming were determined from the DNA. There are 450,000 or so clones in the sample; about 89% occur only once, and roughly 1.6% lies in the top ten. The CDR3 runs 14 residues. The V gene end was trimmed by 0 bases and the J gene end by 7 bases; junction bases not matched to a gene: 6. CDR1 is GTSNPN and CDR2 is SVGIG in the germline V gene (reference sequence). The data were taken from a study of blood T cell repertoires in COVID-19. Study-wide context: T cells, B-cell-depleted T cells, or PBMCs provided the cDNA or gDNA that served as material.

Seattle researchers signed up patients amid active infection and tracked them longitudinally. The TCR was taken from a woman aged 40-49 years with COVID-19, enrolled during active disease. The chain uses TRBV30 and TRBJ1-5, with TRBD1 matching over 7 bases. Input material: peripheral blood. The CDR3 loop is CAWSVQGGYQPQHF. CDR3 bases: TGTGCCTGGAGTGTACAAGGGGGCTACCAGCCCCAGCATTTT. The complete variable domain, with remaining parts taken from reference TRBV30 and TRBJ1-5, reads SQTIHQWPATLVQPVGSPLSLECTVEGTSNPNLYWYRQAAGRGLQLLFYSVGIGQISSEVPQNLSASRPQDRQFILSSKKLLLSDSGFYLCAWSVQGGYQPQHFGDGTRLSIL.